Shown below are 29 T cell receptor beta chains from a single sample sequenced in a study of blood T cell repertoires in COVID-19. Produced via immunoSEQ multiplex PCR; TCRdb's table is partial and in-frame only. The repertoire holds more than 300,000 clones, 85% to 95% seen once, with roughly 3.9% in the top ten. The specimen was PBMCs or T cells enriched from blood (not recorded which). All receptors come from a woman aged 30 to 39 who had been exposed to COVID-19.

This chain joins TRBV7-2 and TRBJ1-2, with D unclear. With 2 bases removed from V and 4 bases from J, the gap between germline ends came to 5 bases. Germline values: CDR1 SGHTA, CDR2 FQGNSA. The CDR3 contains 12 residues. The CDR3, as DNA: TGTGCCAGCAGCTTATTCGGCTATGGCTACACCTTC. Translated, it gives CASSLFGYGYTF. Filled out from reference TRBV7-2 and TRBJ1-2, the complete variable domain reads GAGVSQSPSNKVTEKGKDVELRCDPISGHTALYWYRQSLGQGLEFLIYFQGNSAPDKSGLPSDRFSAERTGGSVSTLTIQRTQQEDSAVYLCASSLFGYGYTFGSGTRLTVV.

The rearrangement links TRBV5-6 to TRBJ2-1; a possible D gene is TRBD1 (5 bases). V was shortened by 1 base and J by 0 bases, with 8 bases between the two germline ends. The CDR3 consists of 15 residues. CDR1 and CDR2 (germline): SGHDT, YYEEEE. DNA of the CDR3: TGTGCCAGCAGCTTGAGGGGTAGCTCCTACAATGAGCAGTTCTTC. It encodes CASSLRGSSYNEQFF.

The V call is TRBV7-9, the J call TRBJ1-6; a possible D gene is TRBD1 (5 bases). Deletions cut 1 base from V and 2 bases from J, with 6 bases between. The germline CDR1 and CDR2 sequences are SEHNR and FQNEAQ (reference sequence). CDR3 length equals 15 residues. CDR3 DNA sequence: TGTGCCAGCAGCTTAGGGGGCCCCTATAATTCACCCCTCCACTTT. This sequence encodes CASSLGGPYNSPLHF.

The CDR3: CASSPTGWNEQFF. Here the CDR3 DNA reads TGTGCCAGCAGCCCCACAGGTTGGAATGAGCAGTTCTTC. This chain connects TRBV3-1 (or the pseudogene TRBV3-2) to TRBJ2-1; D perhaps matches TRBD1 (5 bases). This CDR3 contains 13 residues. Germline V gives CDR1 LGHDT, CDR2 YNNKEL (reference sequence). Trimming removed 4 bases at V and 7 bases at J, with 11 bases between.

This rearrangement joins TRBV30 to TRBJ2-5; 9 bases are a match to TRBD1. Looked up from germline, CDR1 is GTSNPN and CDR2 is SVGIG (reference sequence). J gave up 2 bases and V 5 bases, and 3 bases lay outside the gene matches. CDR3 length: 13 amino acids. DNA of the CDR3: TGTGCCTGGGGGACAGGGCGACAAGAGACCCAGTACTTC. Translated: CAWGTGRQETQYF.

The chain uses TRBV9 and TRBJ1-2; 9 bases are a match to TRBD1. The junction had 3 bases not matched to a gene; V was cut back by 0 bases and J by 9 bases. The germline V gene has CDR1 SGDLS and CDR2 YYNGEE. CDR3 length: 13 amino acids. CDR3 loop: CASSVAGQGRYTF. The DNA for the CDR3 is TGTGCCAGCAGCGTAGCGGGACAGGGTCGCTACACCTTC. The full variable domain, completed using reference TRBV9 and TRBJ1-2, is DSGVTQTPKHLITATGQRVTLRCSPRSGDLSVYWYQQSLDQGLQFLIQYYNGEERAKGNILERFSAQQFPDLHSELNLSSLELGDSALYFCASSVAGQGRYTFGSGTRLTVV.

This chain's CDR3 is CASSASLGGAYNEQFF. The DNA for the CDR3 is TGTGCCAGCAGCGCCTCTTTAGGGGGGGCCTACAATGAGCAGTTCTTC. V and J are TRBV9 and TRBJ2-1; D possibly corresponds to TRBD2 (7 bases). The V gene lost 3 bases and the J gene lost 2 bases, with 15 bases spanning the gap. The CDR3 extends over 16 amino acids. Germline V gene data show CDR1 as SGDLS and CDR2 as YYNGEE. Variable domain in full (rest from reference TRBV9 and TRBJ2-1): DSGVTQTPKHLITATGQRVTLRCSPRSGDLSVYWYQQSLDQGLQFLIQYYNGEERAKGNILERFSAQQFPDLHSELNLSSLELGDSALYFCASSASLGGAYNEQFFGPGTRLTVL.

The sample holds one count of this clone. The chain has TRBV2 and TRBJ1-5, with D uncertain. V was shortened by 3 bases and J by 6 bases, with 6 bases between the two germline ends. Per the germline V gene, CDR1 is SNHLY and CDR2 is FYNNEI. The CDR3 loop spans 12 amino acids. The CDR3 protein is CASSERVQPQHF. The CDR3 coding sequence is TGTGCCAGCAGTGAGAGGGTTCAGCCCCAGCATTTT.

J is TRBJ2-1 and V is TRBV7-3, with D unresolved. This CDR3 has 16 amino acids. V shed 3 bases and J shed 0 bases, with 12 bases lying between them. Per germline, CDR1 SGHTA and CDR2 FQGTGA. The CDR3, as DNA: TGTGCCAGCAGCTTTTACTACTCAAGCTCCTACAATGAGCAGTTCTTC. This gives the protein CASSFYYSSSYNEQFF.

The chain employs TRBV5-5 and TRBJ1-1; TRBD1 is a possible D gene (6 bases). V gave up 4 bases and J gave up 10 bases, with 20 bases separating them. This CDR3 spans 14 amino acids. Germline CDR1 and CDR2: SGHKS and YYEKEE (reference sequence). In DNA form, the CDR3 reads TGTGCCAGCAGCACCTTTCAGGGGATTGTAGGAGCTTTCTTT. Protein sequence: CASSTFQGIVGAFF.

CDR3 in amino acids: CASSVTGTVVSNQPQHF. The CDR3 DNA sequence: TGTGCCAGCAGCGTGACAGGTACGGTTGTCAGCAATCAGCCCCAGCATTTT. The chain recombines TRBV27 with TRBJ1-5; a possible D gene is TRBD1 (6 bases). CDR3 length equals 17 residues. From germline, CDR1 is MNHEY and CDR2 SMNVEV (reference sequence). The V end was cut by 6 bases, the J end by 1 base, with 19 bases between.

This chain joins TRBV12-3 or TRBV12-4 and TRBJ1-5; no firm D call. The CDR3 totals 13 residues. Trimming removed 1 base from V and 4 bases from J, with 5 bases in between. The CDR3 is CASSLGYNQPQHF. CDR3 sequence (DNA): TGTGCCAGCAGTTTAGGTTATAATCAGCCCCAGCATTTT.

V and J are TRBV19 and TRBJ1-2; no clear D gene. Trimming shortened V by 3 bases and J by 7 bases, and 12 bases separated the two germline ends. The CDR3 has 13 residues. Germline assignment: CDR1 LNHDA and CDR2 SQIVND (reference sequence). CDR3 residues: CASSIAHVAGYTF. As DNA, the CDR3 is TGTGCCAGTAGTATCGCACATGTGGCTGGCTACACCTTC.

This clone appeared a few times. The chain couples TRBV6-5 to TRBJ2-7; TRBD1 matches 8 bases. This CDR3 contains 13 residues. The V gene's germline CDR1 is MNHEY and CDR2 SVGAGI. Unmatched junction bases numbered 3, after V lost 5 bases and J lost 3 bases. The CDR3 DNA reads TGTGCCAGCAGTCGGACAGGGAACTACGAGCAGTACTTC. This sequence encodes CASSRTGNYEQYF.

This clone was counted a few times. V usage is TRBV4-1 and J usage is TRBJ1-2; D is unresolved. Trimming pared 0 bases from V and 3 bases from J, leaving 11 bases between. The CDR3 is made up of 15 amino acids. CDR1 and CDR2 from the germline V gene are MGHRA and YSYEKL. CDR3 amino acids: CASSQDPQTHYGYTF. The CDR3 DNA follows: TGCGCCAGCAGCCAAGACCCCCAGACTCACTATGGCTACACCTTC.

The chain recombines TRBV2 with TRBJ2-3; 8 bases line up with TRBD1. CDR1 SNHLY and CDR2 FYNNEI come from the germline V gene. V shed 8 bases and J 1 base; nucleotides not matched to a gene: 5. The length of the CDR3 is 14 residues. CDR3 loop: CASVPGQGTDTQYF. CDR3 DNA sequence: TGTGCCAGCGTCCCGGGACAGGGCACAGATACGCAGTATTTT. The complete variable domain, with remaining parts taken from reference TRBV2 and TRBJ2-3, reads EPEVTQTPSHQVTQMGQEVILRCVPISNHLYFYWYRQILGQKVEFLVSFYNNEISEKSEIFDDQFSVERPDGSNFTLKIRSTKLEDSAMYFCASVPGQGTDTQYFGPGTRLTVL.

This clone was counted between two and nine times. This sequence joins TRBV7-9 and TRBJ2-7, with D perhaps TRBD2 (6 bases). The CDR3 extends over 12 amino acids. Germline CDR1 reads SEHNR; CDR2 reads FQNEAQ (reference sequence). The V end lost 7 bases, the J end lost 7 bases, and 14 bases lay between the germline ends. The CDR3 spells CASTLSAGEQYF. The CDR3 DNA is TGTGCCAGCACCCTTTCCGCGGGGGAGCAGTACTTC.

The chain employs TRBV15 and TRBJ2-5; TRBD1 agrees at 10 bases. V lost 1 base, J lost 3 bases, and 5 bases stayed unmatched. CDR1 is LNHNV and CDR2 is YYDKDF in the germline V gene (reference sequence). This CDR3 has 16 residues. The CDR3 loop is CATSRGDRGIKETQYF. The CDR3 coding sequence is TGTGCCACCAGCAGAGGGGACAGGGGCATTAAAGAGACCCAGTACTTC.

This clone was detected only once. The chain has TRBV6-5 and TRBJ1-1; no clear D. The CDR3 is 14 residues long. Germline lookup yields CDR1 MNHEY and CDR2 SVGAGI. V was clipped by 1 base and J by 3 bases, with 9 bases between them. The CDR3 DNA reads as TGTGCCAGCAGTTACTTCGGCCGGGACACTGAAGCTTTCTTT. Protein product: CASSYFGRDTEAFF.

This CDR3 is CASSLQFADTQYF. The CDR3 DNA follows: TGTGCCAGCAGCCTACAGTTCGCAGATACGCAGTATTTT. The chain combines TRBV7-3 with TRBJ2-3; no definite D call. Germline-derived CDR1 and CDR2 are SGHTA and FQGTGA. The CDR3 extends over 13 amino acids. The V and J ends lost 5 bases and 4 bases respectively, with 10 bases between them.

The rearrangement uses TRBV5-1 and TRBJ1-3; 9 bases match TRBD1. The CDR3 loop spans 15 amino acids. Trimming at V came to 4 bases and at J to 4 bases, leaving 6 bases not matched to a gene. The germline V gene encodes CDR1 SGHRS and CDR2 YFSETQ. As DNA, the CDR3 is TGCGCCAGCAGCGGGGGGACAGGGATCGGAAACACCATATATTTT. This gives the protein CASSGGTGIGNTIYF.

This rearrangement joins TRBV3-1 (or the pseudogene TRBV3-2) to TRBJ2-7; TRBD1 agrees at 7 bases. V shed 4 bases, J shed 0 bases, and the junction held 12 bases outside the gene matches. The CDR3 has 17 amino acids. Germline lookup yields CDR1 LGHDT and CDR2 YNNKEL (reference sequence). The CDR3 is CASSPDRDSEASYEQYF. CDR3 in DNA: TGTGCCAGCAGCCCCGACCGGGACAGCGAAGCCTCCTACGAGCAGTACTTC.

As regards this clone: Other DNA sequences within the sample encode an identical CDR3. The rearrangement links TRBV19 to TRBJ1-1; D is unclear. This CDR3 spans 11 amino acids. Germline CDR1 LNHDA, CDR2 SQIVND (reference sequence). Trimming removed 6 bases at V and 4 bases at J, with 6 bases between. CDR3 residues: CASSTGTEAFF. CDR3 DNA: TGTGCCAGTAGCACCGGCACTGAAGCTTTCTTT.

This clone has only a few counts. The chain recombines TRBV5-4 with TRBJ1-4; 9 bases fit TRBD1. CDR1 is SGHNT, CDR2 YYREEE, per germline (reference sequence). The CDR3 is 17 residues long. The V gene end was trimmed by 4 bases and the J gene end by 2 bases; junction bases not matched to a gene: 9. The chain's CDR3 is CASSAGTGRRTNEKLFF. The CDR3 coding sequence is TGTGCCAGCAGCGCCGGGACAGGGCGGCGTACTAATGAAAAACTGTTTTTT.

The rearrangement links TRBV15 to TRBJ2-1; TRBD1 might be the D (5 bases). This CDR3 comprises 15 residues. With 0 bases removed from V and 4 bases from J, the gap between germline ends came to 10 bases. CDR1 and CDR2 (germline): LNHNV, YYDKDF (reference sequence). Here the CDR3 reads CATSRDQGSYNEQFF. In DNA, the CDR3 is TGTGCCACCAGCAGAGATCAGGGCAGTTACAATGAGCAGTTCTTC.

This clone is a singleton in its sample. V is TRBV7-9 and J is TRBJ1-3; 8 positions match TRBD1. CDR1 and CDR2 from the germline V gene are SEHNR and FQNEAQ (reference sequence). With V trimmed by 5 bases and J by 7 bases, 10 bases remained unmatched. The CDR3 loop spans 15 amino acids. Here the CDR3 reads CASSPSDRGGNTIYF. The DNA for the CDR3 is TGTGCCAGCAGCCCAAGCGACAGGGGAGGCAACACCATATATTTT.

The gene calls are TRBV20-1 and TRBJ1-1; D unresolved. The CDR3 length is 11 residues. V was pared by 6 bases and J by 1 base, with 6 bases between. From germline, CDR1 is DFQATT and CDR2 SNEGSKA (reference sequence). The CDR3 loop is CSAIENTEAFF. The CDR3 bases are TGCAGTGCAATAGAGAACACTGAAGCTTTCTTT.

The rearrangement links TRBV11-3 to TRBJ2-1; no clear D. The germline CDR1 and CDR2 sequences are SGHNT and YENEEA. Trimming pared 4 bases from V and 0 bases from J, leaving 13 bases between. CDR3 length: 16 amino acids. CDR3 in DNA: TGTGCCAGCAGCTCCACCCCGTCTAGCTCCTACAATGAGCAGTTCTTC. Amino acid sequence: CASSSTPSSSYNEQFF. Variable domain in full (rest from reference TRBV11-3 and TRBJ2-1): EAGVVQSPRYKIIEKKQPVAFWCNPISGHNTLYWYLQNLGQGPELLIRYENEEAVDDSQLPKDRFSAERLKGVDSTLKIQPAELGDSAVYLCASSSTPSSSYNEQFFGPGTRLTVL.

V and J are TRBV5-1 and TRBJ1-1; tentatively, D is TRBD1 (5 bases). V lost 1 base and J lost 4, with 11 bases in between. Germline assignment: CDR1 SGHRS and CDR2 YFSETQ. CDR3 length: 14 residues. DNA for the CDR3: TGCGCCAGCAGCTTGTTAAGCGGGGGCACTGAAGCTTTCTTT. This translates into CASSLLSGGTEAFF. The full variable domain, completed using reference TRBV5-1 and TRBJ1-1, is KAGVTQTPRYLIKTRGQQVTLSCSPISGHRSVSWYQQTPGQGLQFLFEYFSETQRNKGNFPGRFSGRQFSNSRSEMNVSTLELGDSALYLCASSLLSGGTEAFFGQGTRLTVV.